The clone carrying this T cell receptor beta chain was detected many times. The record originates from a study of T cells in Graves' hyperthyroidism and ophthalmopathy. Exclusion of a patient resulted from uncontrolled infection, other autoimmune disease, pregnancy or lactation. Fresh 10 ml peripheral blood yielded PBMCs. V was clipped by 7 bases and J by 6 bases; unmatched bases: 8. CDR1 is SNHLY and CDR2 is FYNNEI in the germline V gene. The CDR3 has 16 residues. RNA transcripts served as the template for amplifying TCR beta CDR3 regions. The HTBI primer set was used in a first-round RT-PCR of the TCR CDR3. TCRdb reprocessed the multiplex PCR reads with MiXCR, giving one entry per CDR3 protein. The sample contains approximately 530,000 distinct CDR3 sequences, approximately 15% of which appear only once.

Sequencing used blood. The chain couples TRBV2 to TRBJ2-1; 14 bases map to TRBD2. This TCR derives from a woman aged 18-29 years with Graves' hyperthyroidism. The CDR3 protein is CASISQGTSGSNEQFF. The DNA of the CDR3 is TGTGCCAGCATCTCCCAAGGGACTAGCGGGAGCAATGAGCAGTTCTTC.